This T cell receptor beta chain is from a study of neurological immune-mediated disorders. Specified time point: technical triplicate 2. Unsorted libraries were generated from 2 million PBMCs. These cells had been stored in RNAlater at -80 C. This clonotype showed up many times. TCRdb itself ran the 5' RACE reads through MiXCR, one entry per CDR3 protein. The table includes about 59,000 distinct CDR3 sequences, 24% detected once. The J segment lost 2 bases and the V segment lost 4 bases, leaving 12 bases of the junction unmatched. CDR1 and CDR2 (germline): SGDLS, YYNGEE. The CDR3 has 19 amino acids. This clonotype originated in a man in his 60s with HTLV-1-associated myelopathy (HAM/TSP). The sample comprised PBMCs. The chain joins TRBV9 to TRBJ2-5; 15 bases are shared with TRBD2. In DNA form, the CDR3 reads TGTGCCAGCAGCCCTCGCGCGGGACTAGCGGGAGGACTTCAAGAGACCCAGTACTTC. Translating gives CASSPRAGLAGGLQETQYF.